The rows below give T cell receptor beta chains drawn from one sample of a study of blood T cell repertoires in COVID-19. The assay was immunoSEQ multiplex PCR, and TCRdb's table has in-frame clones only and misses some. The sample holds over 100,000 clones, 70% to 85% seen once. Sample: peripheral blood. The receptors come from a woman aged 80 or over with active or convalescent COVID-19. CDR3s include the opening cysteine and the closing phenylalanine or tryptophan. Each record gives: clone size, D gene, V gene, J gene, CDR3 protein, CDR3 DNA. A D gene is named only where the DNA matches it firmly. Clone size appears in some rows only: once, few, many, or a class for an expanded clone.

.	TRBD2	TRBV28	TRBJ2-3	CASSKRGLAITDTQYF	TGTGCCAGCAGTAAAAGGGGACTAGCGATTACAGATACGCAGTATTTT
.	TRBD1	TRBV10-3	TRBJ1-1	CAISNLPGQMNTEAFF	TGTGCCATCAGTAATTTACCGGGACAGATGAACACTGAAGCTTTCTTT
.	TRBD1	TRBV5-5	TRBJ1-2	CASSLDDRARGYTF	TGTGCCAGCAGCTTGGATGACAGGGCCAGGGGCTACACCTTC
.	.	TRBV28	TRBJ1-1	CASRGGGAWNTEAFF	TGTGCCAGCAGGGGCGGGGGGGCTTGGAACACTGAAGCTTTCTTT
.	.	TRBV5-6	TRBJ1-1	CASSLNRLISEAFF	TGTGCCAGCAGCTTGAACAGGTTAATATCTGAAGCTTTCTTT
.	.	TRBV25-1	TRBJ2-3	CASSLSTDTQYF	TGTGCCAGCAGTCTCTCCACAGATACGCAGTATTTT
.	.	TRBV5-4	TRBJ1-1	CASSSPGRTEAFF	TGTGCCAGCAGCTCCCCAGGTAGAACTGAAGCTTTCTTT
.	.	TRBV6-5	TRBJ1-1	CASSYGRAGTEAFF	TGTGCCAGCAGTTACGGCAGGGCGGGGACTGAAGCTTTCTTT
.	.	TRBV7-6	TRBJ2-3	CASSFGLNTDTQYF	TGTGCCAGCAGCTTTGGGCTTAACACAGATACGCAGTATTTT
.	.	TRBV28	TRBJ2-7	CASSFQRLQGGGQYF	TGTGCCAGCAGTTTTCAAAGACTCCAGGGAGGGGGGCAGTACTTC
.	TRBD2	TRBV27	TRBJ2-1	CASRLAGGPYEQFF	TGTGCCAGCCGCTTAGCGGGAGGGCCCTATGAGCAGTTCTTC
.	.	TRBV27	TRBJ1-1	CASSGRGLEAFF	TGTGCCAGCAGCGGAAGAGGGTTAGAAGCTTTCTTT
.	TRBD1	TRBV5-1	TRBJ2-7	CASRKGAGNLEQYF	TGCGCCAGCCGCAAGGGGGCAGGAAATCTCGAGCAGTACTTC
.	.	TRBV2	TRBJ1-5	CASSEGGQGGNQPQHF	TGTGCCAGCAGTGAAGGAGGGCAGGGAGGGAATCAGCCCCAGCATTTT
few	TRBD1	TRBV10-3	TRBJ1-5	CAIGTDSNQPQHF	TGTGCCATCGGGACAGATAGCAATCAGCCCCAGCATTTT
.	.	TRBV10-2	TRBJ2-5	CASSEGQRKLQETQYF	TGCGCCAGCAGTGAGGGACAGAGAAAACTCCAAGAGACCCAGTACTTC
once	TRBD2	TRBV7-9	TRBJ2-7	CASSHTSGGKHEQYF	TGTGCCAGCAGTCATACTAGCGGGGGCAAACACGAGCAGTACTTC
once	.	TRBV28	TRBJ1-2	CASSYGTGVTGYTF	TGTGCCAGCAGTTATGGAACAGGTGTAACAGGCTACACCTTC
.	.	TRBV7-6	TRBJ2-1	CASSLARTGYNEQFF	TGTGCCAGCAGCTTAGCTAGGACTGGTTACAATGAGCAGTTCTTC
.	.	TRBV19	TRBJ1-1	CASSMGDMNTEAFF	TGTGCCAGTAGTATGGGAGACATGAACACTGAAGCTTTCTTT
.	.	TRBV24-1	TRBJ2-2	CATSWGRDTGELFF	TGTGCCACCAGTTGGGGGCGCGACACCGGGGAGCTGTTTTTT
many	TRBD1	TRBV10-3	TRBJ2-7	CAISESLQGREQYF	TGTGCCATCAGTGAGTCCCTACAGGGGCGCGAGCAGTACTTC
.	TRBD1	TRBV19	TRBJ2-3	CASSSIDRGQGDTQYF	TGTGCCAGTAGTAGTATTGACAGGGGGCAGGGAGATACGCAGTATTTT
.	TRBD2	TRBV3-1/TRBV3-2	TRBJ2-7	CASSPGLAGSYEQYF	TGTGCCAGCAGCCCGGGACTAGCGGGCTCCTACGAGCAGTACTTC